A selection of T cell receptor beta chains follows, all from one sample in a study of shared T cell receptors in the human thymus. Measured with immunoSEQ multiplex PCR; TCRdb has only the in-frame clones, and not every one. The sample shows hundreds of thousands of clones, approximately 83% of them seen only once. These data also featured in a second study, about human thymus T cells.

Sequenced input: thymocytes. The receptors were sampled from a girl under three years old with a congenital heart defect. CDR3s include the opening cysteine and the closing phenylalanine or tryptophan. D genes are given only for firm matches. Expanded clones are given a class, and other clones once, few, many or no size at all.

V gene	J gene	clone size	D gene	CDR3 protein	CDR3 DNA
TRBV7-3	TRBJ2-7	-	TRBD1	CASSSDRVPRTEQYF	TGTGCCAGCAGCTCCGACAGGGTCCCTCGTACGGAGCAGTACTTC
TRBV4-2	TRBJ1-5	-	-	CASSQDSGQSNQPQHF	TGTGCCAGCAGCCAAGATTCTGGACAGAGCAATCAGCCCCAGCATTTT
TRBV6-4	TRBJ1-5	-	-	CASSGRWGNQPQHF	TGTGCCAGCAGTGGGAGGTGGGGCAATCAGCCCCAGCATTTT
TRBV7-9	TRBJ2-1	once	TRBD2	CASKTSGGVLNEQFF	TGTGCCAGCAAGACTAGCGGGGGGGTCCTCAATGAGCAGTTCTTC
TRBV5-1	TRBJ1-4	-	TRBD1	CASSRKGTGLEEKLFF	TGCGCCAGCAGCCGCAAGGGGACAGGGCTTGAGGAAAAACTGTTTTTT
TRBV11-2	TRBJ1-1	-	TRBD1	CASSLANRGGTEAFF	TGTGCCAGCAGCTTAGCTAACAGGGGTGGCACTGAAGCTTTCTTT
TRBV25-1	TRBJ1-1	-	-	CASRLRRAAFF	TGTGCCAGCAGGTTACGGCGGGCGGCTTTCTTT
TRBV25-1	TRBJ1-1	-	TRBD1	CASSVGQGNTEAFF	TGTGCCAGCAGTGTGGGACAGGGAAACACTGAAGCTTTCTTT
TRBV15	TRBJ1-6	-	-	CATSRGGGFDSPLHF	TGTGCCACCAGCAGAGGAGGGGGTTTTGATTCACCCCTCCACTTT
TRBV9	TRBJ2-2	few	TRBD2	CASRPGLAGGGNTGELFF	TGTGCCAGCAGACCGGGACTAGCGGGGGGCGGAAACACCGGGGAGCTGTTTTTT
TRBV2	TRBJ1-1	-	TRBD1	CASSVRTGHPEAFF	TGTGCCAGCAGTGTTAGGACAGGGCACCCTGAAGCTTTCTTT
TRBV6-5	TRBJ1-1	-	TRBD1	CASSYTRQGSTEAFF	TGTGCCAGCAGTTACACAAGACAGGGAAGCACTGAAGCTTTCTTT
TRBV7-9	TRBJ1-6	-	TRBD1	CASSLNRGSPLHF	TGTGCCAGCAGCTTAAACAGGGGTTCACCCCTCCACTTT
TRBV6-1	TRBJ2-5	-	-	CASTVGGERAETQYF	TGTGCCAGCACAGTGGGCGGGGAGAGGGCGGAGACCCAGTACTTC
TRBV5-1	TRBJ2-3	-	TRBD2	CASSTGLTRGPDTQYF	TGCGCCAGCAGCACGGGACTAACTAGGGGCCCAGATACGCAGTATTTT
TRBV27	TRBJ1-2	once	-	CASSFGQRGYGYTF	TGTGCCAGCAGTTTCGGGCAGCGGGGCTATGGCTACACCTTC
TRBV4-3	TRBJ2-1	-	-	CASSQDVGQGRNEQFF	TGCGCCAGCAGCCAAGATGTGGGGCAGGGCCGGAATGAGCAGTTCTTC
TRBV19	TRBJ2-7	-	TRBD1	CASSKTRTGKYEQYF	TGTGCCAGTAGTAAGACGAGGACAGGGAAATACGAGCAGTACTTC
TRBV5-6	TRBJ1-2	once	TRBD1	CASSFDRGRGYTF	TGTGCCAGCAGCTTCGACAGGGGGCGGGGCTACACCTTC
TRBV7-2	TRBJ2-4	-	TRBD1	CASSLALGQPWNIAKNIQYF	TGTGCCAGCAGCTTAGCCCTGGGACAGCCATGGAATATAGCCAAAAACATTCAGTACTTC
TRBV27	TRBJ1-6	-	-	CASRKVRGNDSPLHF	TGTGCCAGCAGAAAGGTTAGGGGTAACGATTCACCCCTCCACTTT
TRBV2	TRBJ1-6	-	-	CASSEAGGRNSPLHF	TGTGCCAGCAGTGAAGCAGGGGGACGGAATTCACCCCTCCACTTT
TRBV2	TRBJ1-2	-	-	CASSEMRVDTF	TGTGCCAGCAGTGAAATGAGGGTTGACACCTTC
TRBV7-9	TRBJ2-1	-	-	CASSLVGERSSYNEQFF	TGTGCCAGCAGCTTAGTTGGAGAAAGAAGCTCCTACAATGAGCAGTTCTTC
TRBV5-1	TRBJ2-7	-	TRBD1	CASSLADLWHRGLGDEQYF	TGCGCCAGCAGCTTGGCCGATCTGTGGCACAGGGGGTTAGGGGACGAGCAGTACTTC
TRBV10-1	TRBJ2-3	-	TRBD1	CASSQTGGGTDTQYF	TGCGCCAGCAGCCAGACAGGGGGGGGCACAGATACGCAGTATTTT
TRBV4-1	TRBJ1-1	-	-	CASSDDLLRGGVDTEAFF	TGCGCCAGCTCAGACGACTTACTTAGGGGGGGCGTGGACACTGAAGCTTTCTTT
TRBV7-9	TRBJ2-7	-	-	CASSPKTRFYEQYF	TGTGCCAGCAGCCCGAAAACCCGGTTCTACGAGCAGTACTTC
TRBV28	TRBJ1-2	-	-	CASGGRRGPLYYGYTF	TGTGCCAGCGGGGGAAGGCGGGGCCCACTCTACTATGGCTACACCTTC
TRBV2	TRBJ2-5	-	TRBD1	CASRDRDRGRETQYF	TGTGCCAGCAGAGACCGGGACAGGGGAAGAGAGACCCAGTACTTC
TRBV5-1	TRBJ2-5	once	-	CASTTRGPIGTQYF	TGCGCCAGCACCACCAGGGGACCCATTGGGACCCAGTACTTC
TRBV5-1	TRBJ1-6	few	-	CASSLGGGSSYNSPLHF	TGCGCCAGCAGCTTGGGAGGGGGAAGCTCCTATAATTCACCCCTCCACTTT
TRBV4-3	TRBJ1-4	-	-	CASSQVRVNEKLFF	TGCGCCAGCAGCCAAGTCAGGGTGAATGAAAAACTGTTTTTT
TRBV5-6	TRBJ2-7	once	TRBD1	CASSLAHGQGGYF	TGTGCCAGCAGCTTGGCACACGGACAGGGGGGGTACTTC
TRBV4-2	TRBJ1-1	-	TRBD1	CASSQRTGPETLGAFF	TGTGCCAGCAGCCAGAGGACAGGGCCTGAAACCCTGGGAGCTTTCTTT
TRBV19	TRBJ1-6	-	-	CASGNRDNSPLHF	TGTGCCAGTGGCAACAGGGATAATTCACCCCTCCACTTT
TRBV5-5	TRBJ2-7	-	-	CASSKHREQVDEQYF	TGTGCCAGCAGCAAACACAGGGAGCAGGTAGACGAGCAGTACTTC
TRBV18	TRBJ1-5	once	-	CASSPEHRKMGNQPQHF	TGTGCCAGCTCACCGGAACACAGGAAGATGGGCAATCAGCCCCAGCATTTT
TRBV28	TRBJ1-5	-	-	CASSFGSQPQHF	TGTGCCAGCAGTTTTGGGAGTCAGCCCCAGCATTTT
TRBV6-1	TRBJ2-3	-	-	CASSVSQGRTDTQYF	TGTGCCAGCAGTGTCTCCCAGGGAAGGACAGATACGCAGTATTTT
TRBV9	TRBJ2-2	-	-	CASSVTRIASGELFF	TGTGCCAGCAGCGTCACAAGAATTGCCTCCGGGGAGCTGTTTTTT
TRBV6-1	TRBJ1-5	-	TRBD1	CASSEGGQGVGGNQPQHF	TGTGCCAGCAGTGAAGGGGGACAGGGGGTGGGTGGCAATCAGCCCCAGCATTTT
TRBV7-9	TRBJ2-5	-	TRBD1	CASSLLDRREWTQYF	TGTGCCAGCAGCTTATTGGACAGGCGCGAGTGGACCCAGTACTTC
TRBV5-4	TRBJ2-2	-	TRBD2	CASSLSRTSGGANTGELFF	TGTGCCAGCAGCCTAAGCCGGACTAGCGGGGGGGCTAACACCGGGGAGCTGTTTTTT
TRBV19	TRBJ1-4	-	TRBD1	CASQDRDDEKLFF	TGTGCCAGTCAGGACAGGGATGATGAAAAACTGTTTTTT
TRBV28	TRBJ1-1	-	TRBD1	CASSLDRGRVRTEAFF	TGTGCCAGCAGCCTGGACAGGGGGCGCGTTAGGACTGAAGCTTTCTTT
TRBV19	TRBJ1-2	-	-	CASSAASGIGYGYTF	TGTGCCAGTAGTGCAGCGTCGGGAATTGGGTATGGCTACACCTTC
TRBV4-1	TRBJ1-1	-	-	CASSQATGSWTEAFF	TGCGCCAGCAGCCAGGCTACAGGGAGCTGGACTGAAGCTTTCTTT
TRBV19	TRBJ1-1	-	TRBD1	CASSTQGGRGAFF	TGTGCCAGTAGTACTCAGGGGGGACGGGGAGCTTTCTTT
TRBV7-2	TRBJ1-1	-	-	CASSEENLPEAFF	TGTGCCAGCAGCGAGGAAAACCTACCTGAAGCTTTCTTT
TRBV6-6	TRBJ2-7	few	-	CASRTTGRFNEQYF	TGTGCCAGCAGAACGACAGGGAGGTTTAACGAGCAGTACTTC
TRBV7-6	TRBJ2-1	-	-	CASSSQGYEQFF	TGTGCCAGCAGCTCACAGGGTTATGAGCAGTTCTTC
TRBV25-1	TRBJ2-7	-	TRBD1	CASSEGTETHEQYF	TGTGCCAGCAGTGAAGGGACAGAGACCCACGAGCAGTACTTC
TRBV7-9	TRBJ1-5	-	-	CASSQGIGQPQHF	TGTGCCAGCAGCCAGGGGATTGGTCAGCCCCAGCATTTT